This TCR beta chain appears in the sequencing data of a study of T cells in Graves' hyperthyroidism and ophthalmopathy. Amplification of TCR beta CDR3 regions was performed using RNA transcripts as template. A first-round RT-PCR of the TCR CDR3 used the HTBI primer set. TCRdb fed the multiplex PCR reads into MiXCR, producing one record per CDR3 protein. The sample includes 700,000 or so distinct CDR3 sequences, roughly 15% of them seen just once. Per the germline V gene, CDR1 is SGHNT and CDR2 is YENEEA. This CDR3 is 15 amino acids long. The V gene lost 5 bases and the J gene lost 3 bases, with 17 bases spanning the gap.

The genes are TRBV11-3 and TRBJ2-7; D is unclear. The receptor was isolated from a man younger than 30 with Graves' hyperthyroidism. Sequencing input: blood. The CDR3: CASSTGFFGYYEQYF. The CDR3 nucleotides read TGTGCCAGCAGCACCGGGTTCTTCGGGTACTACGAGCAGTACTTC.